The clone carrying this TCR beta chain was counted once. These data belong to a study of blood T cell repertoires in COVID-19. Study-level information: In each case, the material was cDNA or gDNA derived from T cells, B-cell-depleted T cells, or PBMCs.

Sequencing was performed with immunoSEQ multiplex PCR; in TCRdb, only in-frame clones are kept and a portion is missing. The sample consists of about 380,000 clones, around nine tenths of them appearing once. Clinical histories supplied by participants themselves formed the basis of cohort assignment. Symptom resolution, clearance, or two negative PCRs marked the recovered donors of Cohort 3. The junction had 8 bases not matched to a gene; V was cut back by 6 bases and J by 3 bases. The CDR3 spans 15 residues. The receptor was derived from a woman aged 18 to 35 who had recovered from COVID-19. The sample consisted of PBMCs or T cells enriched from blood (not recorded which). V usage is TRBV23-1 and J usage is TRBJ2-7; TRBD1 aligns across 10 bases. TRBV23-1 is filed as an ORF, its function uncertain. CDR3 DNA: TGCGCCAGCAGCCACCGGGACAGGGGCGACTACGAGCAGTACTTC. This sequence encodes CASSHRDRGDYEQYF.